The 24 T cell receptor beta chains below were found in one sample sequenced in a study of T cells in Graves' hyperthyroidism and ophthalmopathy. The TCR beta CDR3 regions underwent amplification using RNA transcripts as the source. The primer set for the first-round RT-PCR of the TCR CDR3 was HTBI. TCRdb recomputed calls from the multiplex PCR reads with MiXCR, one row per CDR3 protein. Of nearly 750,000 distinct CDR3 sequences detected, around a third appear once; the ten largest clones hold around a third. Sequences were obtained from blood. Receptor source: a woman between 40 and 55 years old with Graves' hyperthyroidism.

The genes are TRBV7-2 and TRBJ1-1; D is uncertain. V was pared by 3 bases and J by 1 base, with 9 bases between. The germline CDR1 and CDR2 sequences are SGHTA and FQGNSA. The CDR3 contains 14 residues. The DNA of the CDR3 is TGTGCCAGCAGCTTCGGGGAGCAGAACACTGAAGCTTTCTTT. This encodes CASSFGEQNTEAFF.

This rearrangement joins TRBV20-1 to TRBJ2-5; TRBD2 agrees at 9 bases. Germline loops: CDR1 DFQATT, CDR2 SNEGSKA (reference sequence). CDR3 size: 14 residues. V lost 8 bases, J lost 3 bases, and 10 bases stayed unmatched. The CDR3 sequence: CSYKGLAGKETQYF. For the CDR3, the DNA is TGCAGTTATAAGGGGCTAGCGGGGAAAGAGACCCAGTACTTC.

This clonotype was counted ten times or more. The chain recombines TRBV29-1 with TRBJ1-1; D is unresolved. Germline lookup yields CDR1 SQVTM and CDR2 ANQGSEA. V was pared by 7 bases and J by 4 bases, with 13 bases between. The CDR3 loop spans 12 amino acids. The CDR3 region is CSASRERTEAFF. The CDR3 DNA follows: TGCAGCGCCTCTAGGGAGCGCACTGAAGCTTTCTTT.

This clonotype was recorded at least ten times. This rearrangement joins TRBV10-3 to TRBJ2-7, with D tentatively TRBD1 (5 bases). The CDR3 runs to 12 residues. Trimming left V 10 bases short and J 3 bases short, with 13 bases between. Looked up from germline, CDR1 is ENHRY and CDR2 is SYGVKD. The CDR3 DNA is TGTGCCACAGAAAATCAGGGCTACGAGCAGTACTTC. Protein sequence: CATENQGYEQYF.

This clonotype was found many times. This chain links TRBV7-2 with TRBJ2-7; TRBD1 might be the D (6 bases). There are 12 residues in the CDR3. Trimming removed 5 bases from V and 4 bases from J, with 9 bases in between. Germline lookup yields CDR1 SGHTA and CDR2 FQGNSA. The CDR3 DNA reads as TGTGCCAGCAGCCTCAGGGGTTACGAGCAGTACTTC. Its protein is CASSLRGYEQYF.

V is TRBV29-1 and J is TRBJ1-1, with a possible D match to TRBD1 (6 bases). V shed 8 bases and J shed 0 bases, with 16 bases lying between them. CDR1 is SQVTM, CDR2 ANQGSEA, per germline. The CDR3 has 14 residues. Written as DNA, the CDR3 is TGCAGCATGCCTGGCAGGGGTGTGAACACTGAAGCTTTCTTT. This gives the protein CSMPGRGVNTEAFF.

The chain joins TRBV7-2 to TRBJ2-7; D gene unclear. This CDR3 is built from 13 residues. The V gene's germline CDR1 is SGHTA and CDR2 FQGNSA. Trimming stripped 3 bases from V and 9 bases from J, with 15 bases between. CDR3 in amino acids: CASSFYPDHVQYF. CDR3 nucleotides: TGTGCCAGCAGCTTCTACCCCGACCACGTGCAGTACTTC.

The chain employs TRBV6-2 or TRBV6-3 and TRBJ1-1; no clear D. The germline gives CDR1 MNHEY, CDR2 SVGEGT. CDR3 length: 14 amino acids. V was clipped by 2 bases and J by 2 bases, with 9 bases between them. The CDR3 coding sequence is TGTGCCAGCAGTTACCTCCAGAGAAACACTGAAGCTTTCTTT. Translation: CASSYLQRNTEAFF.

This clonotype was seen a few times. V is TRBV20-1 and J is TRBJ1-1; D possibly corresponds to TRBD1 (6 bases). Per the germline V gene, CDR1 is DFQATT and CDR2 is SNEGSKA (reference sequence). CDR3 length: 15 amino acids. V was clipped by 0 bases and J by 4 bases, with 15 bases between them. The CDR3 sequence is CSARDWGRGGTEAFF. CDR3 sequence (DNA): TGCAGTGCTAGAGATTGGGGCAGGGGTGGCACTGAAGCTTTCTTT.

This clonotype was observed a few times. V usage is TRBV7-2 and J usage is TRBJ2-3, with D perhaps assigned TRBD1 or TRBD2 (5 bases each). This CDR3 region has 14 residues. Germline CDR1 is SGHTA and CDR2 is FQGNSA. V was trimmed by 4 bases and J by 2 bases, leaving 10 bases between them. The CDR3 DNA reads as TGTGCCAGCAGCTCGGGACCCCTCACAGATACGCAGTATTTT. This codes for CASSSGPLTDTQYF.

The chain links TRBV7-2 to TRBJ2-2, with TRBD2 identical over 12 bases. The V segment lost 3 bases and the J segment 0 bases; nucleotides outside the gene matches: 2. The germline gives CDR1 SGHTA, CDR2 FQGNSA. The CDR3 covers 17 residues. CDR3 nucleotide sequence: TGTGCCAGCAGCTTCCGACTAGCGGGGGCGAACACCGGGGAGCTGTTTTTT. This encodes CASSFRLAGANTGELFF.

V is TRBV2 and J is TRBJ1-2, with a possible D match to TRBD1 (6 bases). V lost 7 bases and J lost 8, with 20 bases in between. The germline CDR1 and CDR2 sequences are SNHLY and FYNNEI. This CDR3 comprises 14 residues. Here the CDR3 reads CASNPDGTPEGYTF. The CDR3 nucleotides are TGTGCCAGCAACCCGGACGGGACACCTGAAGGCTACACCTTC.

The gene calls are TRBV29-1 and TRBJ1-6, with 7 positions matching TRBD1. J gave up 7 bases and V 4 bases, and 4 bases lay outside the gene matches. This CDR3 has 13 residues. Germline values: CDR1 SQVTM, CDR2 ANQGSEA. The CDR3 DNA is TGCAGCGTTGTGACAGGGCGGAATTCACCCCTCCACTTT. This gives the protein CSVVTGRNSPLHF. Combining the CDR3 with reference TRBV29-1 and TRBJ1-6 gives the whole variable domain SAVISQKPSRDICQRGTSLTIQCQVDSQVTMMFWYRQQPGQSLTLIATANQGSEATYESGFVIDKFPISRPNLTFSTLTVSNMSPEDSSIYLCSVVTGRNSPLHFGNGTRLTVT.

The chain has TRBV5-1 and TRBJ1-3; D gene ambiguous. Deletions cut 5 bases from V and 0 bases from J, with 9 bases between. CDR3 length: 14 amino acids. CDR1 and CDR2 (germline): SGHRS, YFSETQ. The CDR3 loop reads CASSGESSGNTIYF. CDR3 nucleotides: TGCGCCAGCAGTGGGGAATCCTCTGGAAACACCATATATTTT.

V usage is TRBV2 and J usage is TRBJ2-5; TRBD2 matches at 9 bases. Germline loops: CDR1 SNHLY, CDR2 FYNNEI. The ends lost 8 bases at V and 5 bases at J; junction bases unmatched: 6. This CDR3 is 13 amino acids long. This chain's CDR3 is CASLAGPRETQYF. In DNA, the CDR3 is TGTGCCAGCCTAGCGGGACCTAGGGAGACCCAGTACTTC. The full variable domain, rest sourced from reference TRBV2 and TRBJ2-5, is EPEVTQTPSHQVTQMGQEVILRCVPISNHLYFYWYRQILGQKVEFLVSFYNNEISEKSEIFDDQFSVERPDGSNFTLKIRSTKLEDSAMYFCASLAGPRETQYFGPGTRLLVL.

This clonotype was picked up many times. The rearrangement joins TRBV7-8 to TRBJ1-2, with 10 bases identical to TRBD1. The V gene's germline CDR1 is SGHVS and CDR2 FQNEAQ. With V trimmed by 6 bases and J by 7 bases, 2 bases remained unmatched. The CDR3 has 12 amino acids. This CDR3 reads CASRRQGAGYTF. The CDR3 nucleotides are TGTGCCAGCAGGAGACAGGGGGCTGGCTACACCTTC.

This clonotype has more than one count but fewer than ten. The rearrangement joins TRBV7-2 to TRBJ1-5, with D possibly being TRBD1 (6 bases). CDR3 length: 15 residues. V was clipped by 5 bases and J by 3 bases, with 14 bases between them. CDR1 SGHTA and CDR2 FQGNSA come from the germline V gene. Here the CDR3 reads CASSPGGLDNQPQHF. CDR3 nucleotides: TGTGCCAGCAGCCCCGGGGGGCTAGACAATCAGCCCCAGCATTTT.

This chain joins TRBV2 and TRBJ2-3, with a weak D call TRBD2 (6 bases). The CDR3 has 13 residues. V lost 8 bases to trimming and J lost 5 bases, with 14 bases between them. Germline V gene sequence: CDR1 SNHLY, CDR2 FYNNEI. The CDR3 DNA reads as TGTGCCAGCGGCGGGGCAACCAAAGATACGCAGTATTTT. This gives the protein CASGGATKDTQYF.

Many counts were recorded for this clonotype. This sequence joins TRBV7-9 and TRBJ1-2, with 7 bases aligning to TRBD1. Germline CDR1 SEHNR, CDR2 FQNEAQ (reference sequence). Trimming at V came to 1 base and at J to 6 bases, leaving 5 bases not matched to a gene. This CDR3 spans 14 amino acids. CDR3 nucleotides: TGTGCCAGCAGCTTAGGGTTAGGGACAGATGGCTACACCTTC. Translating it yields CASSLGLGTDGYTF.

This clonotype was found many times. The genes are TRBV20-1 and TRBJ1-2; 7 bases line up with TRBD1. Germline V gene lookup returns CDR1 DFQATT and CDR2 SNEGSKA (reference sequence). Trimming removed 6 bases from V and 3 bases from J; junction bases left unmatched: 7. The CDR3 runs 13 residues. The CDR3 spells CSAKGGRDYGYTF. The CDR3 region has the DNA TGCAGTGCCAAAGGGGGCAGGGACTATGGCTACACCTTC.

The V gene is TRBV6-2 or TRBV6-3, the J gene TRBJ1-5; maybe TRBD1 (5 bases). V was trimmed by 0 bases and J by 4 bases, leaving 13 bases between them. Germline V gives CDR1 MNHEY, CDR2 SVGEGT. The CDR3 is 16 amino acids. The CDR3 sequence: CASSYSIGQLNQPQHF. The CDR3 DNA sequence: TGTGCCAGCAGTTACTCGATTGGACAACTGAATCAGCCCCAGCATTTT.

This clonotype was counted ten times or more. CDR3 in amino acids: CAISSHWVTANQPQHF. Here the CDR3 DNA reads TGTGCCATCAGTAGTCATTGGGTCACGGCTAATCAGCCCCAGCATTTT. The chain couples TRBV10-3 to TRBJ1-5, with D unclear. Trimming pared 5 bases from V and 4 bases from J, leaving 18 bases between. Germline CDR1 is ENHRY and CDR2 is SYGVKD. The CDR3 sequence is 16 residues long.

This clonotype turned up a few times. The chain couples TRBV24-1 to TRBJ1-1; perhaps TRBD1 as D (6 bases). The CDR3 is made up of 13 amino acids. The germline V and J ends were trimmed by 4 bases and 3 bases, with 8 bases remaining between them. Germline V gene sequence: CDR1 KGHDR, CDR2 SFDVKD. The CDR3 spells CATSERGDTEAFF. DNA of the CDR3: TGTGCCACCAGTGAAAGGGGGGACACTGAAGCTTTCTTT.

The table lists this clonotype with a few counts. The chain uses TRBV5-6 and TRBJ1-3; no firm D call. The V gene's germline CDR1 is SGHDT and CDR2 YYEEEE. Trimming left V 4 bases short and J 0 bases short, with 17 bases between. The CDR3 runs to 17 residues. The CDR3 loop reads CASSPMRRILSGNTIYF. DNA of the CDR3: TGTGCCAGCAGCCCGATGAGACGGATCCTCTCTGGAAACACCATATATTTT. The variable domain in full, completed from reference TRBV5-6 and TRBJ1-3, reads DAGVTQSPTHLIKTRGQQVTLRCSPKSGHDTVSWYQQALGQGPQFIFQYYEEEERQRGNFPDRFSGHQFPNYSSELNVNALLLGDSALYLCASSPMRRILSGNTIYFGEGSWLTVV.